What follows is one T cell receptor beta chain and its context. Its antigen is not known. This sample was taken from a study of shared clonotypes between healthy human individuals. Each donor was a Caucasian adult residing in Nashville, Tennessee. A CD45RA-negative memory subset and a CD45RA+ naive subset were separated from the CD4+ cells. Study observations and caveats: Generally, estimated richness proved larger in naive subsets than it did in memory subsets.

Profiling relied on immunoSEQ multiplex PCR, and the TCRdb table lists in-frame clones only, not all of them. Of over a million clones in the sample, 75% to 80% are singletons; the top ten hold more than 0.5%. CDR3 length equals 16 residues. The V gene's germline CDR1 is SQVTM and CDR2 ANQGSEA. V was shortened by 1 base and J by 0 bases, with 16 bases between the two germline ends. This receptor was taken from a man younger than 30 in good health. Some clones in this sample may be carry-over from other donors' samples. The J gene is TRBJ2-7, the V gene TRBV29-1; D is possibly TRBD1 (6 bases). Material for sequencing was memory CD4+ T cells from PBMCs. As to subset: CD45RA-negative fraction. The CDR3 DNA reads as TGCAGCGTTGAAGTAAGAGGGGGTCCCCGCTCCTACGAGCAGTACTTC. It is translated as CSVEVRGGPRSYEQYF.